This T cell receptor beta chain stems from a study of PD-1 blockade in classical Hodgkin lymphoma. The data were produced by immunoSEQ multiplex PCR, yet TCRdb's version contains in-frame clones alone and is incomplete. This sample yields about 43,000 clones, of which about three quarters are seen a single time; roughly 11% belongs to the top ten. Each patient experienced a relapse that followed autologous stem cell transplantation, and brentuximab vedotin exposure varied. The clonotype originates from a human donor with classical Hodgkin lymphoma. The source was peripheral blood mononuclear cells (PBMCs), collected at baseline.

The CDR3 protein is CASSIGRGTGLNGYTF. CDR3 nucleotide sequence: TGTGCCAGTAGTATAGGCCGGGGAACAGGATTGAATGGCTACACCTTC. V is TRBV19 and J is TRBJ1-2, with a possible D match to TRBD1 (5 bases). CDR3 length: 16 amino acids. Trimming stripped 1 base from V and 6 bases from J, with 18 bases between. The germline CDR1 and CDR2 sequences are LNHDA and SQIVND (reference sequence). The full variable domain, completed using reference TRBV19 and TRBJ1-2, is DGGITQSPKYLFRKEGQNVTLSCEQNLNHDAMYWYRQDPGQGLRLIYYSQIVNDFQKGDIAEGYSVSREKKESFPLTVTSAQKNPTAFYLCASSIGRGTGLNGYTFGSGTRLTVV.